The text below deals with one TCR beta chain. This clonotype was detected ten times or more. Its antigen has not been determined. Base qualities are not recorded, but no much larger clone differs from it by a single base. These data are taken from a study of read filtering for tumor transcriptome and immune sequencing (dated by TCRdb to the early 2020s). For the wider study: Of the patients in the cohort, 17 were male and 14 to 15 were female, and their mean age was about 70 years, with a range of about 47 to 85. Under revised international staging, 8 patients fell into R-ISS I, 15 to 20 into R-ISS II and about seven into R-ISS III. After DNase treatment, whole-transcriptome libraries were prepared using the TruSeq RNA Access Library Prep Kit. TCR-region mapped reads per sample ranged from about 4.05 to 10.27 million with IR-seq versus only roughly 75 to 1273 with RNA-seq. TCR repertoires obtained by targeted immune repertoire sequencing and by bulk whole-transcriptome sequencing performed on the same bone marrow samples were compared. One main goal was a read-filtering strategy for immune repertoire data, in particular deciding whether clonotypes backed by only one read should be removed.

Results and caveats for the whole study, not just this receptor: The sorted CD138-negative fraction was composed of a mixed bone marrow immune population rather than of purified T cells. In IR-seq, about 82% of clonotypes but approximately 3.6% of total reads were represented by single-read clonotypes, whereas in RNA-seq, about 75% of clonotypes and about 40% of reads were represented by single-read clonotypes. The correlation between IR-seq and RNA-seq shared clonotype proportions was increased by removal of single-read clonotypes. IR-seq captured clonotypes at much higher depth and more reliably than RNA-seq, and smaller IR-seq throughput sufficed to identify most shared clonotypes.

The Immunoverse kit was used to build TCR libraries from roughly 370 ng RNA, with molecular barcoded adaptors covering alpha/delta and beta/gamma chains. TCR library preparation used the same RNA that was used for transcriptome sequencing. TCR libraries were sequenced on an Illumina HiSeq 4000 with 2 x 150 cycles. Processing in the source paper ran as follows. Using MiXCR, which included quality filtering and error correction, TCR reads were aligned to human V, D, J and C references and then assembled into CDR3 clonotypes. The tcR package in R was used for analysis of clonotype counts and gene usage diversity. Raw mapping reads were checked after the RNA-seq reads had been mapped by STAR aligner version 2.5.3a onto the human GRCh37 genome. To test the effect of sequencing depth on detected clonotypes, IR-seq fastq files were randomly downsampled using Seqtk 1.3. TCRdb handled the public reads itself, with Q25 trimming in fastp and clone calling in MiXCR, and kept productive beta chains. Under each unique CDR3 protein, matching rows form one entry showing the most common genes and DNA. These V and J calls rely on TCRdb rather than the paper's analysis. This sample gives 60,000 to 80,000 distinct CDR3 sequences in total; about 14% of them show up just once. The ten largest clones capture roughly 45% of the sample.

The germline ends are 12 bases apart after V is trimmed by 5 bases and J by 5 bases. The CDR1 and CDR2 encoded by the germline V gene (reference sequence) are SEHNR and FQNEAQ. The CDR3 starts with the cysteine, ends with the phenylalanine, and has 13 residues. The kept DNA is CDR3 alone, 39 bases in frame from the first base. Bone marrow was sampled from every patient at the time of active disease. Ficoll-Hypaque density gradient centrifugation was used to isolate bone marrow mononuclear cells. CD138-negative cells were obtained by negative selection after labeling with CD138 magnetic microbeads on a MACS separator, removing myeloma plasma cells. Purity of the isolated cells was checked by flow cytometry on an Attune NxT using CD138 antibodies. Total RNA was extracted with TRIzol reagent and quantified with a NanoDrop spectrophotometer. Paired RNA-seq and IR-seq were performed on each patient's CD138-negative bone marrow sample.

Sequencing input: a population of CD138-negative cells sorted from bone marrow. What the cell subset or site label conveys for this sample: bone marrow mononuclear cells depleted of CD138+ plasma/myeloma cells by negative magnetic selection. This receptor was identified in a donor aged 40 or older with multiple myeloma. Recombination connected TRBV7-9 to TRBJ2-5, and possibly TRBD2, on 5 matching bases. At the DNA level, the sequence is TGTGCCAGCAGCGCCACGGGGTCGGAGACCCAGTACTTC. The resulting protein is CASSATGSETQYF.